What follows describes a single T cell receptor beta chain. Naive CD8 cells comprised CD45RO-negative, CCR7-positively selected cells, excluding terminally differentiated effector memory CD45RA+ cells. The data are from a study of shared clonotypes between healthy human individuals. Using immunoSEQ multiplex PCR, the repertoire was profiled, and TCRdb retains in-frame clones only, with some absent. This table holds under 2,000,000 clones, about 94% found once. This receptor was taken from a man younger than 35 in good health. The sample comprised naive CD8+ T cells sorted from blood.

CDR3 protein: CASSGTENYGYTF. CDR3 DNA: TGTGCCAGCAGCGGGACCGAAAACTATGGCTACACCTTC. V gene TRBV2 combines with J gene TRBJ1-2, with D possibly being TRBD1 (5 bases). The V gene lost 6 bases and the J gene lost 2 bases, with 10 bases spanning the gap. The germline V gene has CDR1 SNHLY and CDR2 FYNNEI. This CDR3 is 13 amino acids long.